This T cell receptor (beta chain) was recorded in a study of blood T cell repertoires in COVID-19. Study in general: Nucleic acid was either cDNA or gDNA, and it came from T cells, B-cell-depleted T cells, or PBMCs.

V lost 3 bases and J 0 bases, leaving 7 bases between the germline ends. In germline, CDR1 is SSHAT, CDR2 FNYEAQ (reference sequence). The CDR3 is 14 amino acids. Clones were read by immunoSEQ multiplex PCR, and TCRdb kept only the in-frame ones, dropping some. Altogether 100,000 or so clones are present, around 66% being singletons, with the ten largest covering less than 6.5%. The receptor was isolated from a man aged 80 or over with acute or convalescent COVID-19. The genes are TRBV7-7 and TRBJ2-3; D is possibly TRBD2 (6 bases). What was sequenced was peripheral blood. The CDR3 DNA sequence: TGTGCCAGCAGCTTGGAGGGAAGCACAGATACGCAGTATTTT. It specifies CASSLEGSTDTQYF.